Sequencing of this T cell receptor beta chain was carried out in a study of T cell repertoires in cytomegalovirus infection. At the level of the study: Indications came from public TCR beta signatures; they pointed to CMV infection and to a matching HLA type.

Trimming took 7 bases from V and 6 from J; bases not matched to a gene: 4. CDR1 and CDR2 (germline): MNHNS, SASEGT. This CDR3 is built from 13 residues. For this clonotype: What it recognizes is unknown.

MiXCR, run by TCRdb on the reads, gives a single entry per CDR3 protein. The sample holds 550,000 to 700,000 distinct CDR3 sequences; roughly 42% are singletons and the top ten take about 46%. Study outcomes and limitations: Across the ex vivo response, the dominant clonotypes were HLA-C-restricted CMV-specific TCR beta clonotypes.

The chain joins TRBV6-1 to TRBJ2-3; 10 nucleotides align to TRBD2. This sequence was found in a human donor in good health (CMV status not recorded). Some clones in this sample may be carry-over from other donors' samples. The sequenced sample was cultured PBMCs, obtained from culture after CMV antigen stimulation. CDR3 bases: TGTGCCAGCACTAGCGGGAGTTCGGATACGCAGTATTTT. This translates into CASTSGSSDTQYF.